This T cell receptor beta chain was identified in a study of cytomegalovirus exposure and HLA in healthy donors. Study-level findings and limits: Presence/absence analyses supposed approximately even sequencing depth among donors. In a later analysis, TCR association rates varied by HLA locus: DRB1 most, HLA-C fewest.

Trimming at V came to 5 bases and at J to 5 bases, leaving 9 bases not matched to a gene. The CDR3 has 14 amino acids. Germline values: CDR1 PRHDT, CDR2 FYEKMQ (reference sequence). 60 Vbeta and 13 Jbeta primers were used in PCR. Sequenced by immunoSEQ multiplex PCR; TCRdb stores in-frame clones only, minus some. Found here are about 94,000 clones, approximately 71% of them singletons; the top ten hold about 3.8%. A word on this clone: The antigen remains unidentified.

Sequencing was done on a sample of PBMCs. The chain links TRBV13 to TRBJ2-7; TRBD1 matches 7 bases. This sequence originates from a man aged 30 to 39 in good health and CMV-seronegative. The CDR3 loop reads CASSTSTGVDEQYF. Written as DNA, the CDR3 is TGTGCCAGCAGCACAAGCACAGGGGTGGACGAGCAGTACTTC. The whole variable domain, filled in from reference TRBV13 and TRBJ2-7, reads AAGVIQSPRHLIKEKRETATLKCYPIPRHDTVYWYQQGPGQDPQFLISFYEKMQSDKGSIPDRFSAQQFSDYHSELNMSSLELGDSALYFCASSTSTGVDEQYFGPGTRLTVT.